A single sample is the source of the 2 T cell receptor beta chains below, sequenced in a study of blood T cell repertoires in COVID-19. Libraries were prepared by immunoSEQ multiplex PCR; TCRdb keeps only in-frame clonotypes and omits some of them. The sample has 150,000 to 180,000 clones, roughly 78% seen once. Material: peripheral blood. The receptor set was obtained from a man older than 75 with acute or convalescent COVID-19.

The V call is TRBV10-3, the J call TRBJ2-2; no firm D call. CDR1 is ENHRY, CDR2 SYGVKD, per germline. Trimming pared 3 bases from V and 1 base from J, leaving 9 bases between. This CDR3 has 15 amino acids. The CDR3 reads CAISEFSRNTGELFF. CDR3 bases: TGTGCCATCAGTGAATTTTCGAGGAACACCGGGGAGCTGTTTTTT.

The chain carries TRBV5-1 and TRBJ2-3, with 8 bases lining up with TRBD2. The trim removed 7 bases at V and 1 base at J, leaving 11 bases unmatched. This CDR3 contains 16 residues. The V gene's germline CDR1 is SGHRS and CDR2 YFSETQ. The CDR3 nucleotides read TGCGCCAGCGGCCTGGGACTAGACGAAGGCACAGATACGCAGTATTTT. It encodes CASGLGLDEGTDTQYF.